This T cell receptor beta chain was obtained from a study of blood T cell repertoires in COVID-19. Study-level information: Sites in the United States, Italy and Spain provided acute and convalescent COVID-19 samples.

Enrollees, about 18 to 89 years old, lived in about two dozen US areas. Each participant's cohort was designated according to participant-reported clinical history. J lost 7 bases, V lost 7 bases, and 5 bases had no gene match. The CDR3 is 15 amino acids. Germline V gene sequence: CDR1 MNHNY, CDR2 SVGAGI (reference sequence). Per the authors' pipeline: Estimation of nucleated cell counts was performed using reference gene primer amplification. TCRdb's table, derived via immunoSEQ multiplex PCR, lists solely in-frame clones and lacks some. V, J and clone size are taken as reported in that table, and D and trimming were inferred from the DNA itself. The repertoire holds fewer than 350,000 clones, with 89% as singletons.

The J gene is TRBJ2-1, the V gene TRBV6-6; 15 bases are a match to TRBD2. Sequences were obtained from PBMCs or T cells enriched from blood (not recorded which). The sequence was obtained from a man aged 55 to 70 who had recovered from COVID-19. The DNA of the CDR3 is TGTGCCAGCACCAAGGGACTAGCGGGAGGTAATGAGCAGTTCTTC. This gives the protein CASTKGLAGGNEQFF.